Detailed here is one TCR beta chain. Its antigen is undetermined. Compared with germline, one end of the junction differs, possibly owing to a read error. This sample was taken from a study of PD-1 blockade in classical Hodgkin lymphoma. General study findings and limits: CD4+ TCR diversity rose significantly by C4D1, and CD8+ TCR diversity did not. TCR diversity at baseline was reported to be reduced in newly diagnosed patients relative to healthy donors. Newly diagnosed patients had diversity similar to the baseline diversity of complete responders. Patients who began taking nivolumab under 1 year after ASCT were left out.

Relapses following autologous stem cell transplantation were seen in all patients, with brentuximab vedotin exposure varying. CDR1 LNHDA and CDR2 SQIVND come from the germline V gene (reference sequence). The CDR3 has 14 amino acids. TCRdb's table, derived via immunoSEQ multiplex PCR, lists solely in-frame clones and lacks some. This sample carries roughly 41,000 clones, 70% to 90% of them seen once, and the ten largest clones take around 7.7%. This chain uses TRBV19 with TRBJ2-2; 8 bases are a match to TRBD1. The starting material was peripheral blood mononuclear cells (PBMCs), obtained before the second cycle of nivolumab. This receptor was taken from a human donor with classical Hodgkin lymphoma. CDR3 sequence: CASSRTGNSGELFF. For the CDR3, the DNA is TGTGCCAGTAGCCGGACAGGGAACTCCGGGGAGCTGTTTTTT.